This T cell receptor (beta chain) emerged from a study of blood T cell repertoires in COVID-19. Measured with immunoSEQ multiplex PCR; TCRdb has only the in-frame clones, and not every one. The sample holds tens of thousands of clones, about 81% seen once. The CDR3 length is 14 residues. V was pared by 5 bases and J by 2 bases, with 5 bases of the junction left unmatched. Germline assignment: CDR1 SGHVS and CDR2 FQNEAQ. The TCR was taken from a man aged 55 to 69 with COVID-19, enrolled during active disease. The sequencing input was peripheral blood. This sequence joins TRBV7-8 and TRBJ1-2, with 7 bases fitting TRBD1. The CDR3 DNA is TGTGCCAGCAGCCGACAGGGATCGAACTATGGCTACACCTTC. It yields the protein CASSRQGSNYGYTF. Using reference TRBV7-8 and TRBJ1-2 for the parts outside the CDR3, the full variable domain is GAGVSQSPRYKVAKRGQDVALRCDPISGHVSLFWYQQALGQGPEFLTYFQNEAQLDKSGLPSDRFFAERPEGSVSTLKIQRTQQEDSAVYLCASSRQGSNYGYTFGSGTRLTVV.